A selection of T cell receptor beta chains follows, all from one sample in a study of T cells after yellow fever vaccination. TCRdb re-called the 5' RACE reads through MiXCR, storing one row per CDR3 protein. The table shows some 500,000 distinct CDR3 sequences, with around an eighth occurring only once. The starting material was PBMCs, obtained on the day of the yellow fever booster vaccination. These receptors all come from a man aged 25-40 years who received the YFV17D yellow fever vaccine. CDR3s include the opening cysteine and the closing phenylalanine or tryptophan. A D gene is named only where the DNA matches it firmly. Only some rows state a clone size, as once, few, many or a class for expanded clones.

clone size	D gene	V gene	J gene	CDR3 DNA	CDR3 protein
few	.	TRBV28	TRBJ2-3	TGTGCCAGCAGTTTATCCCGGACAGCCACAGATACGCAGTATTTT	CASSLSRTATDTQYF
.	.	TRBV5-1	TRBJ2-7	TGCGCCAGCAGCGCGAGCCCCGGTTTAGAGCAGTACTTC	CASSASPGLEQYF
few	.	TRBV7-9	TRBJ2-7	TGTGCCAGCAGCCGTCCTCCGGCCGCGCAGTACTTC	CASSRPPAAQYF
.	.	TRBV21-1	TRBJ2-1	TGTGCCAGCAGCAGCCCCCCCCTTGGGCAGTTCTTC	CASSSPPLGQFF
.	.	TRBV7-8	TRBJ2-7	TGTGCCAGCAGCTTAGCGTTGGAGAGGGAGCAGTACTTC	CASSLALEREQYF
few	TRBD1	TRBV20-1	TRBJ2-1	TGCAGTGCTACTGGACAGGGGGACTACAATGAGCAGTTCTTC	CSATGQGDYNEQFF
many	.	TRBV7-9	TRBJ2-2	TGTGCCAGCAGCTTGTTAGGGGACTCCACCGGGGAGCTGTTTTTT	CASSLLGDSTGELFF
few	.	TRBV29-1	TRBJ2-4	TGCAGCGCACAGAGTGGACAGACAAACATTCAGTACTTC	CSAQSGQTNIQYF
few	TRBD2	TRBV15	TRBJ2-1	TGTGCCACCAGCAGGGAAGCACTAGCGGGCCCCTACAATGAGCAGTTCTTC	CATSREALAGPYNEQFF
.	.	TRBV12-3/TRBV12-4	TRBJ2-7	TGTGCCAGCAGTTCCTGGAGTGAGCAGTACTTC	CASSSWSEQYF
.	.	TRBV11-2	TRBJ1-2	TGTGCCAGCAGCTTAGAACAGATCTATGGCTACACCTTC	CASSLEQIYGYTF
few	.	TRBV9	TRBJ1-3	TGTGCCAGCAGCCCCACCTTTCGGAGGGATGGAAACACCATATATTTT	CASSPTFRRDGNTIYF
few	.	TRBV3-1	TRBJ2-5	TGTGCCAGCAGCCAACTGTCCGGAAAAGAGACCCAGTACTTC	CASSQLSGKETQYF
.	.	TRBV12-3/TRBV12-4	TRBJ2-1	TGTGCCAGCAGTTTTCAGCGTGGGAGTGAGCAGTTCTTC	CASSFQRGSEQFF
.	.	TRBV5-6	TRBJ2-1	TGTGCCAGCAGCTTAGTGGCGAGATCCTACAATGAGCAGTTCTTC	CASSLVARSYNEQFF
.	TRBD2	TRBV7-3	TRBJ2-7	TGTGCCAGCAGCCGAGGGGGAGCGGGAGTAGGCGAGCAGTACTTC	CASSRGGAGVGEQYF
few	TRBD2	TRBV7-8	TRBJ2-3	TGTGCCAGCAGCAAGACTAGCGGGGACACAGATACGCAGTATTTT	CASSKTSGDTDTQYF
.	TRBD2	TRBV20-1	TRBJ2-1	TGCAGTGCTCGGGGACTAGCGGGACGCAATGAGCAGTTCTTC	CSARGLAGRNEQFF
.	TRBD2	TRBV20-1	TRBJ2-2	TGCAGTGCTAGAGATACGGGAGGGCTGGTCGGGGAGCTGTTTTTT	CSARDTGGLVGELFF
many	TRBD1	TRBV3-1	TRBJ2-3	TGTGCCAGCAGCCAAGATGAACAGGGGGTTACAGATACGCAGTATTTT	CASSQDEQGVTDTQYF
.	TRBD2	TRBV4-3	TRBJ2-1	TGCGCCAGCAGCCAAGAAAGAACTAGCGGTGGGTTGGAGCAGTTCTTC	CASSQERTSGGLEQFF
few	.	TRBV5-1	TRBJ2-3	TGCGCCAGCAGGGCAGGGTCCGACACAGATACGCAGTATTTT	CASRAGSDTDTQYF
many	TRBD2	TRBV4-1	TRBJ2-1	TGCGCCAGCAGCCAAGATCAAAGCACTAGCGGGAAGAGTGAGCAGTTCTTC	CASSQDQSTSGKSEQFF
.	.	TRBV7-2	TRBJ2-7	TGTGCCAGCAGCTTAGAAAGGTCCTACGAGCTGTACTTC	CASSLERSYELYF
many	.	TRBV12-3/TRBV12-4	TRBJ2-7	TGTGCCAGCAGTTTACCCCAGGGTAATAACGAGCAGTACTTC	CASSLPQGNNEQYF
few	TRBD2	TRBV5-1	TRBJ2-7	TGCGCCAGCGCCCAAGGGCGGGGGGACCTTAGCGAGCAGTACTTC	CASAQGRGDLSEQYF
.	TRBD2	TRBV4-2	TRBJ2-3	TGTGCCAGCAGCCAACGGGGGGGACTAACAAGCACAGATACGCAGTATTTT	CASSQRGGLTSTDTQYF
.	.	TRBV20-1	TRBJ2-7	TGCAGTGCTAGGTCGGGGGGACATACGGAGCAGTACTTC	CSARSGGHTEQYF
few	.	TRBV7-8	TRBJ2-3	TGTGCCAGCAGCTTAGCGTGGAGCGACGATACGCAGTATTTT	CASSLAWSDDTQYF
few	.	TRBV5-1	TRBJ1-1	TGCGCCAGCAGCTTGGACCCAGGGTTTCCTGAAGCTTTCTTT	CASSLDPGFPEAFF
.	.	TRBV5-4	TRBJ2-7	TGTGCCAGCAGCTTGGGGGCCGAGGGGTCGGGAGAGCAGTACTTC	CASSLGAEGSGEQYF
few	.	TRBV5-1	TRBJ2-3	TGCGCCAGCACCCGGCTGAGTCGCACAGATACGCAGTATTTT	CASTRLSRTDTQYF
.	.	TRBV19	TRBJ1-2	TGTGCCAGTAATGGGTTTGAAAACTATGGCTACACCTTC	CASNGFENYGYTF
few	.	TRBV15	TRBJ2-2	TGTGCCACCAGTGTAGGATACACCGGGGAGCTGTTTTTT	CATSVGYTGELFF
few	.	TRBV18	TRBJ2-4	TGTGCCAGCTCACCGGGCGTTGAGGAAAACATTCAGTACTTC	CASSPGVEENIQYF
few	TRBD2	TRBV11-3	TRBJ2-5	TGTGCCAGCAGCGCGGGACTAGCGGATAAAGAGACCCAGTACTTC	CASSAGLADKETQYF
.	TRBD2	TRBV7-2	TRBJ2-5	TGTGCCAGCAGATTCAGAGCGGGAGGGTCGGAGACCCAGTACTTC	CASRFRAGGSETQYF
.	.	TRBV7-6	TRBJ2-7	TGTGCCAGCAGCTTAGACCCTAGTTCCCCCGAGCAGTACTTC	CASSLDPSSPEQYF
many	TRBD2	TRBV7-2	TRBJ2-1	TGTGCCAGCAGCTTACTAGCGGTGAGCTCCTACAATGAGCAGTTCTTC	CASSLLAVSSYNEQFF
.	TRBD1	TRBV6-5	TRBJ2-6	TGTGCCAGCAGTTTTCGACAGGGGACTGGGGCCAACGTCCTGACTTTC	CASSFRQGTGANVLTF
.	TRBD2	TRBV9	TRBJ2-5	TGTGCCAGCAGCGTACTAGCGGGAGGACGCGAGACCCAGTACTTC	CASSVLAGGRETQYF
few	TRBD2	TRBV5-6	TRBJ2-7	TGTGCCAGCAGCTTTCAACGTAGCGGGAGGGCCTCGGTCCTCCACGAGCAGTACTTC	CASSFQRSGRASVLHEQYF
many	.	TRBV29-1	TRBJ2-1	TGCAGCGTTGAGCTTATGTACAATGAGCAGTTCTTC	CSVELMYNEQFF
.	TRBD1	TRBV5-1	TRBJ2-1	TGCGCCAGCACCCCCCTACCGGGACAGGGGAGGCATGAGCAGTTCTTC	CASTPLPGQGRHEQFF
.	.	TRBV7-9	TRBJ2-5	TGTGCCACCGTAGACCGCAGCGAGCGGACCCAGTACTTC	CATVDRSERTQYF
.	.	TRBV3-1	TRBJ2-3	TGTGCCAGCAGCCAAGATCCGGCTGCCACAGATACGCAGTATTTT	CASSQDPAATDTQYF
.	.	TRBV7-2	TRBJ2-7	TGTGCCAGCAGCTTGAAGGGATTTGGGGACGAGCAGTACTTC	CASSLKGFGDEQYF
many	TRBD2	TRBV9	TRBJ2-7	TGTGCCAGCAGCCCGGGACTAGCGGGATATCAGTTCTACGAGCAGTACTTC	CASSPGLAGYQFYEQYF
few	.	TRBV29-1	TRBJ1-1	TGCAGCGGTCTAAGGGGAACTGAAGCTTTCTTT	CSGLRGTEAFF
.	TRBD2	TRBV20-1	TRBJ2-7	TGCAGTGCTAGCCCCGGGGCGGGAGGGTTCAAGCAGTACTTC	CSASPGAGGFKQYF
.	.	TRBV29-1	TRBJ2-1	TGCAGCGTTGGCCCGCGGACTATCTCCTACAATGAGCAGTTCTTC	CSVGPRTISYNEQFF
many	.	TRBV7-2	TRBJ2-1	TGTGCCAGCAGTTCGCCCAATGAGCAGTTCTTC	CASSSPNEQFF
few	.	TRBV30	TRBJ2-1	TGTGCCTGGAGTGTCGAGACTAGCTCCTACAATGAGCAGTTCTTC	CAWSVETSSYNEQFF
.	.	TRBV12-3/TRBV12-4	TRBJ1-6	TGTGCCAGCAGCCGACGGACCTTAAATTCACCCCTCCACTTT	CASSRRTLNSPLHF
few	.	TRBV7-3	TRBJ2-3	TGTGCCAGCAGCTTAGGCCCCGAAGACACAGATACGCAGTATTTT	CASSLGPEDTDTQYF
.	TRBD2	TRBV14	TRBJ2-1	TGTGCCAGCAGCCGACTAGCGGAAAACACCTACAATGAGCAGTTCTTC	CASSRLAENTYNEQFF
few	TRBD1	TRBV7-6	TRBJ1-4	TGTGCCAGCAGCTTGGACAGGGGGCGTGAAAAACTGTTTTTT	CASSLDRGREKLFF
.	.	TRBV2	TRBJ1-1	TGTGCCAGCAGATCGTCCTACATGAACACTGAAGCTTTCTTT	CASRSSYMNTEAFF
few	.	TRBV5-1	TRBJ1-6	TGCGCCAGCAGCTTGGGGGAGACGTCCTCGGCATATAATTCACCCCTCCACTTT	CASSLGETSSAYNSPLHF
.	.	TRBV20-1	TRBJ1-6	TGCAGTTCCGCCGGGATAAATAATTCACCCCTCCACTTT	CSSAGINNSPLHF